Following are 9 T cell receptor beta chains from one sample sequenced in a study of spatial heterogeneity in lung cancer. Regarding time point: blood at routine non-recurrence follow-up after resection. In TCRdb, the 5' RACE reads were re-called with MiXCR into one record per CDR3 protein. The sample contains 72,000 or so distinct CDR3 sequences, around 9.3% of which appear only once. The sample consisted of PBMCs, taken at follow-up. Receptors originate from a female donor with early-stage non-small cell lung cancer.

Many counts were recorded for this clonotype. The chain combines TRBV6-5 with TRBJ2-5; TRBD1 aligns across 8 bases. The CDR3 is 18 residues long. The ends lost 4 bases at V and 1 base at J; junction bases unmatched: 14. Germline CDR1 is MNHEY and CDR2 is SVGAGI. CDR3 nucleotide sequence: TGTGCCAGCAGTTCCTTACATACAGGGGGTTTAATCCAAGAGACCCAGTACTTC. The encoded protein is CASSSLHTGGLIQETQYF.

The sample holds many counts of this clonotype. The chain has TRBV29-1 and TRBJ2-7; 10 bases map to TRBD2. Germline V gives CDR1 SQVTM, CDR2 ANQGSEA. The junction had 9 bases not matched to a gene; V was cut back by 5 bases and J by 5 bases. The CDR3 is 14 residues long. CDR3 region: CSVIAGGLMHEQYF. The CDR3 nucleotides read TGCAGCGTTATAGCGGGAGGTCTGATGCACGAGCAGTACTTC.

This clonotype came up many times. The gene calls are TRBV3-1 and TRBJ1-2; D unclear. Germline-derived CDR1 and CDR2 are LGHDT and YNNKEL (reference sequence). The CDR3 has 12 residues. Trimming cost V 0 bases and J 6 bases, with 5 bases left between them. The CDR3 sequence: CASSQEPDGYTF. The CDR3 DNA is TGTGCCAGCAGCCAAGAACCCGATGGCTACACCTTC.

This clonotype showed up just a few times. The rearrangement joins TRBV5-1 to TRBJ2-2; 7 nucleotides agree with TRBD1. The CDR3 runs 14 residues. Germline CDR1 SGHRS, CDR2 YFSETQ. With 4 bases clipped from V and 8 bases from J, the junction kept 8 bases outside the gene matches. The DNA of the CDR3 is TGCGCCAGCAGCCTGTGGGACAGCGGAGGGGAGCTGTTTTTT. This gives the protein CASSLWDSGGELFF.

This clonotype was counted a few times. The CDR3 region is CASSSRVGYNEQFF. The CDR3 nucleotides are TGTGCCAGCTCGTCTAGGGTGGGCTACAATGAGCAGTTCTTC. The chain uses TRBV18 and TRBJ2-1; D gene uncertain. The V end was cut by 6 bases, the J end by 3 bases, with 12 bases between. The CDR3 totals 14 residues. In germline, CDR1 is KGHSH, CDR2 LQKENI. The entire variable domain, with the rest obtained from reference TRBV18 and TRBJ2-1, is as follows: NAGVMQNPRHLVRRRGQEARLRCSPMKGHSHVYWYRQLPEEGLKFMVYLQKENIIDESGMPKERFSAEFPKEGPSILRIQQVVRGDSAAYFCASSSRVGYNEQFFGPGTRLTVL.

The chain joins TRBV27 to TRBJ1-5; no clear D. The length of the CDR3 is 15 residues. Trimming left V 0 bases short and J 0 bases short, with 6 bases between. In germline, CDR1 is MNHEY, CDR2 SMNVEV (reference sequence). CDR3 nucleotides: TGTGCCAGCAGTTTATCAATGGGTAGCAATCAGCCCCAGCATTTT. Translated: CASSLSMGSNQPQHF.

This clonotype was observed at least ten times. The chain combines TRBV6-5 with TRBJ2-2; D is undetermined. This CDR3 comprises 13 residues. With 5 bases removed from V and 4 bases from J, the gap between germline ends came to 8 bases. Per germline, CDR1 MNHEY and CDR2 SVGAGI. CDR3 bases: TGTGCCAGCAGTATGTGGATCACCGGGGAGCTGTTTTTT. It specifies CASSMWITGELFF.

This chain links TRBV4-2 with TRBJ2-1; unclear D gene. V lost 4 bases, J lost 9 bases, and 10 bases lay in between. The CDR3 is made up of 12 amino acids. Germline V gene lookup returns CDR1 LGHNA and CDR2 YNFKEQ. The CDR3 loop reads CASSPGLGEQFF. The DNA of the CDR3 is TGTGCCAGCAGCCCCGGGCTGGGTGAGCAGTTCTTC.

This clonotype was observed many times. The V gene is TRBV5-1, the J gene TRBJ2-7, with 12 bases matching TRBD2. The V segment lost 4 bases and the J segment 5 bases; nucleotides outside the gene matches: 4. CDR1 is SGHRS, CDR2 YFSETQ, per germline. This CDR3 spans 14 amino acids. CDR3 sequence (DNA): TGCGCCAGCAGCCCGACTAGCGGGAGACACGAGCAGTACTTC. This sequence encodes CASSPTSGRHEQYF.